The rows below give T cell receptor beta chains drawn from one sample of a study of OX40 agonist ivuxolimab in advanced cancers. Clones were read by immunoSEQ multiplex PCR, and TCRdb kept only the in-frame ones, dropping some. Among some 50,000 clones listed, under 95% were seen once. Here the sequenced sample was CD4+ or CD8+ T cells sorted from blood, taken in a trial of the OX40 agonist ivuxolimab. All receptors derive from an adult with an advanced solid tumor such as melanoma, head and neck, liver or kidney cancer. Each CDR3 is given with its conserved first and last residue. The D gene is left open where the match is weak. A row's size may be missing; if present it is once, few, many or a size class.

d_gene	abundance	v_gene	j_gene	CDR3nt	CDR3aa
TRBD1	-	TRBV6-6	TRBJ1-1	TGTGCCAGCAGCACGGGACAGGGAGCTTTCTTT	CASSTGQGAFF
-	once	TRBV6-5	TRBJ1-1	TGTGCCAGCAGTTACCCAGGGGCTGAAGCTTTCTTT	CASSYPGAEAFF
TRBD2	once	TRBV2	TRBJ2-7	TGTGCCAGCAGTGAAGGAGCGGGGGAGCTCTACGAGCAGTACTTC	CASSEGAGELYEQYF
-	-	TRBV11-1	TRBJ2-1	TGTGCCAGCAGCTTAGCGGATTATACCTACAATGAGCAGTTCTTC	CASSLADYTYNEQFF
-	few	TRBV13	TRBJ2-5	TGTGCCAGCAGCCCCAAGTTGACCGAGCAAGAGACCCAGTACTTC	CASSPKLTEQETQYF
TRBD1	-	TRBV4-1	TRBJ2-7	TGCGCCAGCAGCCAAGACCTGGGACAGGACGAGCAGTACTTC	CASSQDLGQDEQYF
TRBD1	-	TRBV7-6	TRBJ2-1	TGTGCCAGCAGCCTTCTTGGCTCACAGGGGAATGAGCAGTTCTTC	CASSLLGSQGNEQFF
-	-	TRBV2	TRBJ1-6	TGTGCCAGCAGTGACCCCCGCGTGAGCTCCTATAATTCACCCCTCCACTTT	CASSDPRVSSYNSPLHF
TRBD1	-	TRBV6-6	TRBJ2-1	TGTGCCAGCAGTTACCGGGACAGGGACAATGAGCAGTTCTTC	CASSYRDRDNEQFF
TRBD1	once	TRBV5-6	TRBJ2-2	TGTGCCAGCAGCTTCCCGGGACAGGGATATTATACGAACACCGGGGAGCTGTTTTTT	CASSFPGQGYYTNTGELFF
-	-	TRBV19	TRBJ2-4	TGTGCCAGTAGTATAGTTGGGGGGCTAGCCAAAAACATTCAGTACTTC	CASSIVGGLAKNIQYF
TRBD2	-	TRBV7-9	TRBJ2-7	TGTGCCAGCAGCTTAGCCCCTAGCGGCCGTTACTACGAGCAGTACTTC	CASSLAPSGRYYEQYF
-	-	TRBV28	TRBJ1-2	TGTGCCAGCACCAAGATGGGGTATTATCGCAATGGCTACACCTTC	CASTKMGYYRNGYTF
-	-	TRBV7-8	TRBJ2-1	TGTGCCAGCAGCTTATTGGGGGACGAATACTACAATGAGCAGTTCTTC	CASSLLGDEYYNEQFF
-	-	TRBV11-2	TRBJ1-3	TGTGCCAGCAGCCCCGGCAATGGACATTTCTCTGGAAACACCATATATTTT	CASSPGNGHFSGNTIYF
TRBD1	-	TRBV10-3	TRBJ1-1	TGTGCCAGCAGTTACCAGGGGGCAACTGAAGCTTTCTTT	CASSYQGATEAFF
TRBD2	-	TRBV4-2	TRBJ2-3	TGTGCCAGCAGCCAAGATCTAGCGGGGGGGACAGATACGCAGTATTTT	CASSQDLAGGTDTQYF
-	-	TRBV29-1	TRBJ2-1	TGCAGCGTTCTGGACTTTGAGCAGTTCTTC	CSVLDFEQFF
TRBD1	-	TRBV4-2	TRBJ2-7	TGTGCCAGCAGCCAAGAAATCCAGGGGGCTATCTACGAGCAGTACTTC	CASSQEIQGAIYEQYF
-	-	TRBV27	TRBJ2-7	TGTGCCAGCAGCATGGACGGACCGGCCTTGGGGTACGAGCAGTACTTC	CASSMDGPALGYEQYF
-	-	TRBV12-1	TRBJ1-2	TGTGCCAGCAGCCCATCCGGCAGGGCTAACTATGGCTACACCTTC	CASSPSGRANYGYTF
-	-	TRBV27	TRBJ2-1	TGTGCCAGCAGTTCCACCGCAGGAGAATTTTACAATGAGCAGTTCTTC	CASSSTAGEFYNEQFF
-	-	TRBV28	TRBJ1-5	TGTGCCAGCAGTCACCTGGAGGATCAGCCCCAGCATTTT	CASSHLEDQPQHF
-	-	TRBV7-3	TRBJ2-2	TGTGCCAGCAGCCGTCAGGGTCCCGGGGAGCTGTTTTTT	CASSRQGPGELFF
-	-	TRBV5-4	TRBJ2-7	TGTGCCAGCAGCTTGTGGGGACAAGGGTACGAGCAGTACTTC	CASSLWGQGYEQYF
-	-	TRBV6-1	TRBJ2-7	TGTGCCAGCAGGCAGGGGTCCGCCTACGAGCAGTACTTC	CASRQGSAYEQYF
-	few	TRBV13	TRBJ2-2	TGTGCCAGCAGCTTAAGAGGGCTGGGACATTCGAACACCGGGGAGCTGTTTTTT	CASSLRGLGHSNTGELFF
-	-	TRBV5-4	TRBJ2-1	TGTGCCAGCAGCTTCCTAGGGGGGGCCAATGAGCAGTTCTTC	CASSFLGGANEQFF
-	-	TRBV19	TRBJ2-7	TGTGCCAGTACCCCCAACGGGAATTCGTTCGAGCAGTACTTC	CASTPNGNSFEQYF
-	-	TRBV7-9	TRBJ2-7	TGTGCCAGCGCCGGGGGCGAGCAGTACTTC	CASAGGEQYF
-	-	TRBV11-2	TRBJ2-7	TGTGCCAGCAGCTTAGGCGCGGCGTGGGAGCAGTACTTC	CASSLGAAWEQYF